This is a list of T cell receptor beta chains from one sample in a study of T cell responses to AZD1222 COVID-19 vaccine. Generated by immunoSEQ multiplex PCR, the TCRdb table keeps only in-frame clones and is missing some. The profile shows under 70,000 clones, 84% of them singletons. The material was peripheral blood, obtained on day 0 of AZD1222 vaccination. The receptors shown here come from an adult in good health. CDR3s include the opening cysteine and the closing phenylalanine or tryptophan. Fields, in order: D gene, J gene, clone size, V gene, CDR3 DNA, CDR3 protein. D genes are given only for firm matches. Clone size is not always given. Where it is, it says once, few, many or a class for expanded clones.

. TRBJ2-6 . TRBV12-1 TGTGCCAGCAGCTTTTGTTGGAGACACATCTCTGGGGCCAACGTCCTGACTTTC CASSFCWRHISGANVLTF
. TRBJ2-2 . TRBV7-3 TGTGCCAGCCGAGGCGCAGCTACCGGGGAGCTGTTTTTT CASRGAATGELFF
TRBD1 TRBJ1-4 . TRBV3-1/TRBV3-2 TGTGCCAGCAGCCAAGTTCAGGGGGGGGAAAAACTGTTTTTT CASSQVQGGEKLFF
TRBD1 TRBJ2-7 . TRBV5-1 TGCGCCAGCAGCTTGGAACAGGGGGTGTACGAGCAGTACTTC CASSLEQGVYEQYF
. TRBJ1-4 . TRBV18 TGTGCCAGCTCATCGAGTTGGGATCGGGAAAAACTGTTTTTT CASSSSWDREKLFF
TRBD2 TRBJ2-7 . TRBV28 TGTGCCAGCAGTAGCGGGACTGCCCCCTACGAGCAGTACTTC CASSSGTAPYEQYF
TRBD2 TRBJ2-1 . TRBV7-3 TGTGCCAGCAGCCCCCGGGGGGGCAATGAGCAGTTCTTC CASSPRGGNEQFF
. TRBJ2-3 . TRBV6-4 TGTGCCAGCAGTGCTTCGGGAGAAGCAGATACGCAGTATTTT CASSASGEADTQYF
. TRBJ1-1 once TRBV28 TGTGCCAGCGAGGTAGGAGGCGTCACTGAAGCTTTCTTT CASEVGGVTEAFF
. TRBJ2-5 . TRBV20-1 TGCAGTGCTAGTGAGCAGGGAAATAGGGAGACCCAGTACTTC CSASEQGNRETQYF
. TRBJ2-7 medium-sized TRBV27 TGTGCCAGCAGTTCAGGACAGATTAACGAGCAGTACTTC CASSSGQINEQYF
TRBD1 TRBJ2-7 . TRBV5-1 TGCGCCAGCAGCGGCGCCGGGACAGGGGCCTACGAGCAGTACTTC CASSGAGTGAYEQYF
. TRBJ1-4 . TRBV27 TGTGCCAGCAGTTTTATGGCCCAATCATCCAGCAGGAGAAAACTGTTTTTT CASSFMAQSSSRRKLFF
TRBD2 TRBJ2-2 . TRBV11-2 TGTGCCAGCAGCTTAGGGGCCTTGGGAAGCGGGAGAACCGGGGAGCTGTTTTTT CASSLGALGSGRTGELFF
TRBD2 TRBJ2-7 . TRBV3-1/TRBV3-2 TGTGCCAGCAGCCAAGATGCCCTAGCGGGGGGCGAGCAGTACTTC CASSQDALAGGEQYF
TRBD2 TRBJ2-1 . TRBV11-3 TGTGCCAGCAGCCTGGGACTAGGAAACAATGAGCAGTTCTTC CASSLGLGNNEQFF
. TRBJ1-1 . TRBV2 TGTGCCAGCATAGGGGTTTCGGCGGCGAACACTGAAGCTTTCTTT CASIGVSAANTEAFF
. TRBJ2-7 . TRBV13 TGTGCCAGCAGCCGCCCCGGTGGGACGACCTACGAGCAGTACTTC CASSRPGGTTYEQYF
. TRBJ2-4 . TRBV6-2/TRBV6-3 TGTGCCAGCAGTTATTCGGGGAGCAAAAACATTCAGTACTTC CASSYSGSKNIQYF
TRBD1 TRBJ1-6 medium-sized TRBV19 TGTGCCAGTAGTACCGGGACAGAAAATTCACCCCTCCACTTT CASSTGTENSPLHF
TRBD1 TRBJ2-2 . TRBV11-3 TGTGCCAGCAGCGTAACCTCCGGGACAGAGACCTCCGGGGAGCTGTTTTTT CASSVTSGTETSGELFF
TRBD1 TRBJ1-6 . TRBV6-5 TGTGCCAGCAGTTTCACGGACAGGGCGGGTTCACCCCTCCACTTT CASSFTDRAGSPLHF
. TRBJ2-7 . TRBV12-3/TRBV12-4 TGTGCCAGCAGACTTGACAGTTCCTACGAGCAGTACTTC CASRLDSSYEQYF
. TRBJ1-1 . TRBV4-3 TGCGCCAGCAGCCAAGGGCAGGGATACACTGAAGCTTTCTTT CASSQGQGYTEAFF